This T cell receptor (beta chain) is drawn from a study of blood T cell repertoires in COVID-19. Method: immunoSEQ multiplex PCR; TCRdb's copy keeps in-frame clones and lacks some. Of 250,000 to 350,000 clones in the sample, 89% were seen once. This clonotype was sampled from a woman aged 55 to 70 with acute or convalescent COVID-19. Sequencing was carried out using peripheral blood.

CDR3 residues: CASSTYRGLAGSTDTQYF. As DNA, the CDR3 is TGTGCCAGCAGCACATATAGAGGACTAGCGGGGAGCACAGATACGCAGTATTTT. The J gene is TRBJ2-3, the V gene TRBV11-2; 12 nucleotides align to TRBD2. V was pared by 5 bases and J by 0 bases, with 9 bases of the junction left unmatched. This CDR3 comprises 18 residues. CDR1 is SGHAT and CDR2 is FQNNGV in the germline V gene. The complete variable domain, with remaining parts taken from reference TRBV11-2 and TRBJ2-3, reads EAGVAQSPRYKIIEKRQSVAFWCNPISGHATLYWYQQILGQGPKLLIQFQNNGVVDDSQLPKDRFSAERLKGVDSTLKIQPAKLEDSAVYLCASSTYRGLAGSTDTQYFGPGTRLTVL.